This T cell receptor beta chain was captured by sequencing in a study of cytomegalovirus exposure and HLA in healthy donors. Study-wide background: Findings of an earlier analysis included some 110 million unique TCR beta sequences from 180 million or so T cells.

With regard to this clone: What it binds is unknown.

The CDR3 length is 14 residues. In the PCR, 60 Vbeta and 13 Jbeta primers were used. Clones were sequenced by immunoSEQ multiplex PCR, and TCRdb holds only the in-frame ones, with some missing. The sample yields approximately 150,000 clones, around four fifths seen once. Overall study findings and caveats: Prediction of most subjects' HLA-A and HLA-B alleles by TCR beta sequences was reportedly accurate. V- and J-gene trimming in TCR beta was tied to a missense DCLRE1C variant by an analysis performed later.

The chain combines TRBV21-1 with TRBJ2-2; the table calls TRBD1, which could not be checked here. TRBV21-1 is shown as a pseudogene. The specimen was PBMCs. The sequence was collected from a woman in her forties or fifties in good health and CMV-seronegative. DNA of the CDR3: TGTGCCAGCAGCAAAGTGACAGGGTCCGGGGAGCTGTTTTTT. It encodes CASSKVTGSGELFF.